This TCR beta chain was identified during a study of blood T cell repertoires in COVID-19 (dated by TCRdb to about 2020). At the level of the whole study: Collaborator samples came from the United States, Italy and Spain and covered acute and convalescent phases of COVID-19. The material from the prospective study consisted of cDNA or gDNA derived from T cells, B-cell-depleted T cells, or PBMCs. Deeply sampled blood TCRbeta repertoires from subjects exposed to, actively infected with, or recovered from COVID-19 were included in the dataset. The repertoires were made available in a free public database intended to serve as a resource for research on the immune response to SARS-CoV-2. The samples were drawn from two sources: the first 160 participants of the ongoing ImmuneRACE study, and some 1,300 subjects contributed by 6 global collaborators. Nearly every sample came with metadata listing a de-identified subject ID, COVID-19 status, age in years and sex. HLA class I and class II types, where available, came from metadata supplied by the sample provider rather than from assay-based typing. Overall study outcomes, separate from this receptor: The quantity of clinical and demographic metadata differed by source and by participant and was supplied without curation.

Including cysteine and phenylalanine, the CDR3 has 14 amino acids. Only CDR3 DNA remains: 42 bases, in frame from the first base. Ends trimmed: V by 5 bases, J by 10 bases; bases unmatched to a gene: 7. The germline V gene yields SNHLY for CDR1 and FYNNEI for CDR2. One collaborating source in Seattle enrolled patients while the patients were actively infected and followed the patients over time throughout the course of disease. Collaborating institutions collected whole blood in K2EDTA tubes following their own protocols. Collaborator samples were shipped for TCRbeta analysis as frozen whole blood, isolated PBMCs, or DNA extracted from either sample type. Of note for this clone: Its target antigen remains unknown. Base-call qualities are not available, and no considerably larger clone is one nucleotide away.

TCRbeta CDR3 regions were amplified from genomic DNA using the immunoSEQ Assay, a bias-controlled multiplex PCR. The source study handled its data this way. Nucleated cell counts per sample were estimated from amplification of reference gene primers within the assay. To quantify the absolute abundance of each unique TCRbeta CDR3 rearrangement, sequence reads were collapsed and filtered. For each sample, productive Simpson clonality was calculated by taking the square root of Simpson's diversity index across productive rearrangements. As stored in TCRdb, this immuneACCESS dataset retains in-frame rearrangements with V and J assigned. A fraction of the clones does not appear; measured against another copy, unresolved V genes explain less than half of the discrepancy, and the remainder lacks a known reason. V and J calls and clone size are given by that table; D and trimming were obtained from the DNA. The sample contains about 48,000 clones, about nine tenths of them found a single time. Less than 3% of the sample is taken by the ten largest.

The V gene is TRBV2 and the J gene is TRBJ1-4; TRBD1 matches 10 bases in the middle. The sequence derives from a woman at least 80 years old with COVID-19, enrolled during active disease. Input material: peripheral blood. For the CDR3, the sequence is CASSPGQGIGKLFF. The DNA is TGTGCCAGCAGTCCGGGACAGGGGATAGGAAAACTGTTTTTT.